These 13 T cell receptor beta chains came from one sample sequenced in a study of CD8+ T cells in alopecia areata. Extracted from the samples, RNA was reverse transcribed into cDNA to serve as the sequencing template. Sequencing used immunoSEQ multiplex PCR; TCRdb keeps in-frame clones, though not all of them. Among roughly 120,000 clones, 30% to 40% were seen once, and the ten largest hold approximately 2.8%. Sequences were obtained from CD4+ T cells sorted from blood. These receptors were obtained from a human donor with alopecia areata.

This clone was found a few times. The chain uses TRBV29-1 and TRBJ1-2; D remains unclear. V was clipped by 0 bases and J by 11 bases, with 16 bases between them. This CDR3 is built from 13 residues. Germline CDR1 reads SQVTM; CDR2 reads ANQGSEA. CDR3 in DNA: TGCAGCGTTGAAGATTTAGGGAGGAGGAGTTACACCTTC. Its translation: CSVEDLGRRSYTF.

This clone has a handful of counts. The V call is TRBV7-9, the J call TRBJ1-1; D not certain. The CDR3 has 12 amino acids. Trimming removed 3 bases at V and 3 bases at J, with 5 bases between. The germline V gene encodes CDR1 SEHNR and CDR2 FQNEAQ (reference sequence). The CDR3 region has the DNA TGTGCCAGCAGCTTCGACGACACTGAAGCTTTCTTT. Protein sequence: CASSFDDTEAFF.

The rearrangement joins TRBV28 to TRBJ2-3, with D possibly TRBD1 on 5 matching bases. The CDR3 is made up of 13 amino acids. The germline CDR1 and CDR2 sequences are MDHEN and SYDVKM. V gave up 7 bases and J gave up 5 bases, with 13 bases separating them. CDR3 sequence: CASKSMGLDTQYF. Written as DNA, the CDR3 is TGTGCCAGCAAATCAATGGGGCTAGATACGCAGTATTTT. Drawing the rest from reference TRBV28 and TRBJ2-3, the complete variable domain is DVKVTQSSRYLVKRTGEKVFLECVQDMDHENMFWYRQDPGLGLRLIYFSYDVKMKEKGDIPEGYSVSREKKERFSLILESASTNQTSMYLCASKSMGLDTQYFGPGTRLTVL.

The chain employs TRBV5-1 and TRBJ2-4, with D perhaps matching TRBD2 (6 bases). Germline CDR1 SGHRS, CDR2 YFSETQ. There are 14 residues in the CDR3. The ends were cut back, 4 bases at V and 5 bases at J, with 13 bases in the middle. The CDR3 DNA reads as TGCGCCAGCAGCCTTCGGACGGGAGAAAACATTCAGTACTTC. Amino acids: CASSLRTGENIQYF.

The table lists this clone with a few counts. The genes are TRBV5-1 and TRBJ2-3, with a weak D call TRBD2 (5 bases). Trimming pared 4 bases from V and 6 bases from J, leaving 18 bases between. The length of the CDR3 is 15 residues. Germline lookup yields CDR1 SGHRS and CDR2 YFSETQ. For the CDR3, the DNA is TGCGCCAGCAGCGGAGGACGGACGGCCGTGGATACGCAGTATTTT. Translated: CASSGGRTAVDTQYF.

J is TRBJ2-7 and V is TRBV5-1; 7 nucleotides align to TRBD2. Per the germline V gene, CDR1 is SGHRS and CDR2 is YFSETQ. The CDR3 length is 14 residues. With V trimmed by 1 base and J by 5 bases, 6 bases remained unmatched. The CDR3 sequence: CASSLILGGNEQYF. The CDR3 DNA follows: TGCGCCAGCAGCTTGATCCTCGGGGGGAACGAGCAGTACTTC. Supplemented by reference TRBV5-1 and TRBJ2-7, the full variable domain reads KAGVTQTPRYLIKTRGQQVTLSCSPISGHRSVSWYQQTPGQGLQFLFEYFSETQRNKGNFPGRFSGRQFSNSRSEMNVSTLELGDSALYLCASSLILGGNEQYFGPGTRLTVT.

In its sample, this clone was seen a few times. V and J are TRBV30 and TRBJ1-2; weak D call: TRBD1 (6 bases). The CDR3 spans 13 residues. V lost 0 bases to trimming and J lost 4 bases, with 9 bases between them. Germline CDR1 reads GTSNPN; CDR2 reads SVGIG (reference sequence). CDR3 coding DNA: TGTGCCTGGAGTGTATGGGGGCCCTATGGCTACACCTTC. Encoded protein: CAWSVWGPYGYTF.

This clone was detected a few times. CDR3 loop: CASSRDGYEAFF. In nucleotides, the CDR3 is TGTGCCAGCAGTCGGGACGGGTATGAAGCTTTCTTT. The chain combines TRBV11-2 with TRBJ1-1; D possibly corresponds to TRBD1 (5 bases). V lost 6 bases, J lost 7 bases, and 12 bases lay in between. Germline V gene sequence: CDR1 SGHAT, CDR2 FQNNGV. This CDR3 is built from 12 residues.

This chain uses TRBV15 with TRBJ2-6; D remains unclear. CDR1 LNHNV and CDR2 YYDKDF come from the germline V gene (reference sequence). CDR3 length equals 15 residues. V was cut by 6 bases and J by 1 base, with 10 bases left in between. In nucleotides, the CDR3 is TGTGCCACCAGTTACAGTCGATCTGGGGCCAACGTCCTGACTTTC. The encoded protein is CATSYSRSGANVLTF. The complete variable domain, with remaining parts taken from reference TRBV15 and TRBJ2-6, reads DAMVIQNPRYQVTQFGKPVTLSCSQTLNHNVMYWYQQKSSQAPKLLFHYYDKDFNNEADTPDNFQSRRPNTSFCFLDIRSPGLGDTAMYLCATSYSRSGANVLTFGAGSRLTVL.

The CDR3 loop reads CASSSNPGGHENEQFF. The CDR3 DNA reads TGCGCCAGCAGCTCGAACCCCGGGGGCCATGAGAATGAGCAGTTCTTC. This chain links TRBV5-1 with TRBJ2-1, with D perhaps assigned TRBD1 or TRBD2 (6 bases each). CDR1 and CDR2 from the germline V gene are SGHRS and YFSETQ. The CDR3 covers 16 residues. Between the trimmed V and J ends, which lost 3 bases and 7 bases, there was a span of 20 bases. Looking up the rest from reference TRBV5-1 and TRBJ2-1 gives the full variable domain: KAGVTQTPRYLIKTRGQQVTLSCSPISGHRSVSWYQQTPGQGLQFLFEYFSETQRNKGNFPGRFSGRQFSNSRSEMNVSTLELGDSALYLCASSSNPGGHENEQFFGPGTRLTVL.

This clone came up a few times. The J gene is TRBJ2-7, the V gene TRBV25-1; D possibly corresponds to TRBD2 (7 bases). The germline V gene has CDR1 MGHDK and CDR2 SYGVNS. V was trimmed by 4 bases and J by 3 bases, leaving 16 bases between them. The CDR3 is 15 amino acids. In nucleotides, the CDR3 is TGTGCCAGCAGTGCCCCGCCAGGGGAGGGCTACGAGCAGTACTTC. It is translated as CASSAPPGEGYEQYF.

The CDR3 sequence is CASSYLTTDTQYF. As DNA, the CDR3 is TGCGCCAGCAGCTACTTAACCACAGATACGCAGTATTTT. This sequence joins TRBV5-1 and TRBJ2-3, with no clear D. The CDR3 runs to 13 residues. CDR1 and CDR2 from the germline V gene are SGHRS and YFSETQ. Trimming removed 3 bases from V and 2 bases from J, with 7 bases in between.

This clone has only a few counts. V and J are TRBV7-6 and TRBJ2-7; TRBD2 matches 7 bases. This CDR3 is built from 13 residues. V was pared by 8 bases and J by 0 bases, with 4 bases of the junction left unmatched. Germline V gene sequence: CDR1 SGHVS, CDR2 FNYEAQ. For the CDR3, the DNA is TGTGCCAGCCAGGGCGGGAGCTCCTACGAGCAGTACTTC. It codes for CASQGGSSYEQYF.